These 21 T cell receptor beta chains originate from one sample sequenced in a study of blood T cell repertoires in COVID-19. Only in-frame clones appear in the TCRdb table, and some are missing; sequencing was by immunoSEQ multiplex PCR. The sample holds 110,000 or so clones; approximately 85% are singletons and the top ten take 4% to 5%. Source material: peripheral blood. The receptors were sampled from a man aged 50-59 years with acute or convalescent COVID-19.

The chain couples TRBV5-1 to TRBJ2-7, with D possibly TRBD1 on 5 matching bases. The CDR3 consists of 13 residues. The germline V and J ends were trimmed by 4 bases and 0 bases, with 8 bases remaining between them. Germline loops: CDR1 SGHRS, CDR2 YFSETQ. CDR3 nucleotides: TGCGCCAGCAGCACAACAGGCTCCTACGAGCAGTACTTC. Its protein is CASSTTGSYEQYF. Full variable domain (outside the CDR3, taken from reference TRBV5-1 and TRBJ2-7): KAGVTQTPRYLIKTRGQQVTLSCSPISGHRSVSWYQQTPGQGLQFLFEYFSETQRNKGNFPGRFSGRQFSNSRSEMNVSTLELGDSALYLCASSTTGSYEQYFGPGTRLTVT.

The V and J genes are TRBV10-3 and TRBJ1-1, with D uncertain. CDR3 length: 13 amino acids. Trimming took off 0 bases at V and 11 bases at J, with 13 bases between the two ends. Germline V gene sequence: CDR1 ENHRY, CDR2 SYGVKD. The CDR3: CAISESNKETAFF. The CDR3 DNA reads as TGTGCCATCAGTGAGTCGAACAAGGAGACGGCTTTCTTT.

The genes are TRBV4-1 and TRBJ1-1; D is perhaps TRBD1 (5 bases). The CDR3 has 15 amino acids. Trimming pared 1 base from V and 0 bases from J, leaving 9 bases between. Germline V lookup: CDR1 MGHRA, CDR2 YSYEKL. The CDR3 protein is CASSQVGLMNTEAFF. The CDR3 DNA is TGCGCCAGCAGCCAAGTGGGACTGATGAACACTGAAGCTTTCTTT.

Points on this clone: A read error may produce the germline difference seen at one junction end. The chain joins TRBV7-7 to TRBJ2-3; D may be TRBD2 (6 bases). There are 15 residues in the CDR3. Per the germline V gene, CDR1 is SSHAT and CDR2 is FNYEAQ (reference sequence). The CDR3 bases are TGTGCTAGCAGCCGGGACCCGGGAGGCACAGATACGCAGTATTTT. Translated, it gives CASSRDPGGTDTQYF. The full variable domain, in which reference TRBV7-7 and TRBJ2-3 provide the parts outside the CDR3, is GAGVSQSPRYKVTKRGQDVTLRCDPISSHATLYWYQQALGQGPEFLTYFNYEAQPDKSGLPSDRFSAERPEGSISTLTIQRTEQRDSAMYRCASSRDPGGTDTQYFGPGTRLTVL.

Only one count was recorded for this clone. J is TRBJ1-2 and V is TRBV5-4; 7 nucleotides agree with TRBD1. The CDR3 length is 16 residues. The germline CDR1 and CDR2 sequences are SGHNT and YYREEE (reference sequence). V shed 0 bases and J 1 base; nucleotides not matched to a gene: 6. The CDR3 nucleotides are TGTGCCAGCAGCTTGGATAGAGACAGGGTTAACTATGGCTACACCTTC. Amino acid sequence: CASSLDRDRVNYGYTF.

The chain employs TRBV10-2 and TRBJ1-2; TRBD1 aligns across 7 bases. The CDR3 is made up of 13 amino acids. Germline CDR1 is WSHSY and CDR2 is SAAADI. V dropped 3 bases and J dropped 4; count of bases not matched to a gene: 2. CDR3 bases: TGCGCCAGCAGTGAATCAGGGGGCTATGGCTACACCTTC. It is translated as CASSESGGYGYTF.

J is TRBJ1-4 and V is TRBV7-9; no firm D call. Trimming pared 7 bases from V and 7 bases from J, leaving 10 bases between. Germline lookup yields CDR1 SEHNR and CDR2 FQNEAQ (reference sequence). CDR3 size: 12 residues. The CDR3 sequence: CASKAGGEKLFF. CDR3 DNA sequence: TGTGCCAGCAAGGCAGGAGGTGAAAAACTGTTTTTT.

This clone was seen just once. V usage is TRBV18 and J usage is TRBJ2-7, with 7 nucleotides matching TRBD2. After removal of 8 bases from V and 0 bases from J, the junction contained 7 bases not matched to a gene. Germline-derived CDR1 and CDR2 are KGHSH and LQKENI. The CDR3 is made up of 14 amino acids. The chain's CDR3 is CASQPSGGSYEQYF. The DNA of the CDR3 is TGTGCCAGCCAACCTTCGGGGGGCTCCTACGAGCAGTACTTC. The entire variable domain, with the rest obtained from reference TRBV18 and TRBJ2-7, is as follows: NAGVMQNPRHLVRRRGQEARLRCSPMKGHSHVYWYRQLPEEGLKFMVYLQKENIIDESGMPKERFSAEFPKEGPSILRIQQVVRGDSAAYFCASQPSGGSYEQYFGPGTRLTVT.

This chain connects TRBV5-1 to TRBJ2-7, with 14 bases identical to TRBD2. The CDR3 spans 20 residues. Germline values: CDR1 SGHRS, CDR2 YFSETQ. Losses at the gene ends were 4 bases for V and 4 bases for J; bases not matched to a gene: 19. CDR3 DNA: TGCGCCAGCAGCCTCAGCGGGGCAGGGACTAGCGGGAGAGGGAGGTACGAGCAGTACTTC. Encoded protein: CASSLSGAGTSGRGRYEQYF.

The rearrangement uses TRBV28 and TRBJ1-2; 7 bases are shared with TRBD1. V was clipped by 3 bases and J by 4 bases; unmatched bases: 2. Germline CDR1 reads MDHEN; CDR2 reads SYDVKM. The CDR3 is made up of 13 amino acids. The CDR3: CASSLKGAYGYTF. The CDR3 DNA is TGTGCCAGCAGTTTGAAGGGGGCCTATGGCTACACCTTC.

This clone has a single count. V gene TRBV9 combines with J gene TRBJ1-3, with TRBD1 as a possible D gene (6 bases). V lost 3 bases and J lost 4, with 14 bases in between. The CDR3 is 15 amino acids. Germline V gene data show CDR1 as SGDLS and CDR2 as YYNGEE. DNA of the CDR3: TGTGCCAGCAGCGCCACAGGGACCTACGGAAACACCATATATTTT. Protein product: CASSATGTYGNTIYF. Full variable domain (remainder filled in from reference TRBV9 and TRBJ1-3): DSGVTQTPKHLITATGQRVTLRCSPRSGDLSVYWYQQSLDQGLQFLIQYYNGEERAKGNILERFSAQQFPDLHSELNLSSLELGDSALYFCASSATGTYGNTIYFGEGSWLTVV.

Details on this clone: In the same sample, other DNA sequences code for this CDR3. The chain joins TRBV7-3 to TRBJ2-2; D gene ambiguous. Trimming took off 2 bases at V and 1 base at J, with 5 bases between the two ends. The CDR3 spans 14 residues. The germline CDR1 and CDR2 sequences are SGHTA and FQGTGA. CDR3 amino acids: CASSLSGNTGELFF. The CDR3, as DNA: TGTGCCAGCAGCTTATCGGGGAACACCGGGGAGCTGTTTTTT.

The V call is TRBV18, the J call TRBJ2-7; D gene uncertain. This CDR3 is built from 13 residues. Germline V gives CDR1 KGHSH, CDR2 LQKENI. Between the trimmed V and J ends, which lost 2 bases and 0 bases, there was a span of 5 bases. For the CDR3, the DNA is TGTGCCAGCTCACCAGAACTCTCCTACGAGCAGTACTTC. Translated, it gives CASSPELSYEQYF.

This clone came up once. V gene TRBV19 combines with J gene TRBJ1-4; D perhaps matches TRBD1 (5 bases). Trimming stripped 5 bases from V and 4 bases from J, with 14 bases between. The CDR3 has 15 amino acids. Germline CDR1 is LNHDA and CDR2 is SQIVND (reference sequence). CDR3 sequence reads: CASSVQGLINEKLFF. CDR3 nucleotide sequence: TGTGCCAGTAGTGTTCAGGGACTGATTAATGAAAAACTGTTTTTT.

The V call is TRBV6-5, the J call TRBJ2-3, with D possibly being TRBD1 (6 bases). The CDR3 has 16 residues. Per the germline V gene, CDR1 is MNHEY and CDR2 is SVGAGI. V lost 0 bases to trimming and J lost 0 bases, with 10 bases between them. The chain's CDR3 is CASSYSRGPSTDTQYF. The DNA for the CDR3 is TGTGCCAGCAGTTACTCCAGGGGTCCAAGCACAGATACGCAGTATTTT.

The chain has TRBV6-6 and TRBJ2-2; D perhaps matches TRBD1 (5 bases). This CDR3 has 15 residues. Germline CDR1 is MNHNY and CDR2 is SVGAGI (reference sequence). Trimming took off 8 bases at V and 6 bases at J, with 19 bases between the two ends. The CDR3 sequence: CASSLGQGWAGELFF. For the CDR3, the DNA is TGTGCCAGCTCCCTGGGGCAGGGATGGGCCGGGGAGCTGTTTTTT.

J is TRBJ2-7 and V is TRBV6-1; TRBD1 aligns across 7 bases. The germline gives CDR1 MNHNS, CDR2 SASEGT. The CDR3 length is 15 residues. Unmatched junction bases numbered 9, after V lost 6 bases and J lost 1 base. The CDR3 region is CASRNHLDRSYEQYF. The CDR3 DNA reads TGTGCCAGCAGAAACCATCTGGACAGGTCCTACGAGCAGTACTTC.

Remarks on this clone: Its ends do not fully match the called genes, so a read error is possible. This chain connects TRBV9 to TRBJ1-1; 8 bases line up with TRBD1. From germline, CDR1 is SGDLS and CDR2 YYNGEE. The CDR3 has 15 amino acids. The CDR3 DNA follows: TGTGCCAGCACCGTAGATGGGACAGGGAACACTGAAGCTTTCTTT. Amino acids: CASTVDGTGNTEAFF. Full variable domain (remainder filled in from reference TRBV9 and TRBJ1-1): DSGVTQTPKHLITATGQRVTLRCSPRSGDLSVYWYQQSLDQGLQFLIQYYNGEERAKGNILERFSAQQFPDLHSELNLSSLELGDSALYFCASTVDGTGNTEAFFGQGTRLTVV.

The chain couples TRBV6-6 to TRBJ2-1, with D tentatively TRBD2 (5 bases). The V end was cut by 5 bases, the J end by 6 bases, with 17 bases between. The CDR3 runs 15 residues. Germline CDR1 is MNHNY and CDR2 is SVGAGI (reference sequence). CDR3 DNA: TGTGCCAGCAGTCCTCTAGCTTCCGCCAGCAATGAGCAGTTCTTC. This translates into CASSPLASASNEQFF.

This clone was observed a single time. The rearrangement uses TRBV10-2 and TRBJ1-5; D gene unclear. The CDR3 extends over 13 amino acids. With 8 bases removed from V and 4 bases from J, the gap between germline ends came to 12 bases. Germline-derived CDR1 and CDR2 are WSHSY and SAAADI. This chain's CDR3 is CASGGRINQPQHF. The CDR3 coding sequence is TGCGCCAGCGGAGGACGGATAAATCAGCCCCAGCATTTT.

The chain uses TRBV14 and TRBJ1-2; tentatively, D is TRBD1 (5 bases). Trimming shortened V by 5 bases and J by 5 bases, and 12 bases separated the two germline ends. Germline V gene lookup returns CDR1 SGHDN and CDR2 FVKESK. This CDR3 comprises 13 residues. CDR3 amino acids: CASSWGLRYGYTF. For the CDR3, the DNA is TGTGCCAGCAGCTGGGGACTGAGATATGGCTACACCTTC.